The present T cell receptor (beta chain) was sequenced within a study of blood T cell repertoires in COVID-19. Study-level background: Spain, Italy and the United States supplied samples that represented acute and convalescent COVID-19.

Germline trimming cut 4 bases from V and 8 bases from J; bases unmatched to any gene: 12. CDR3 length: 16 residues. Germline V gene sequence: CDR1 SGDLS, CDR2 YYNGEE. Measured with immunoSEQ multiplex PCR; TCRdb has only the in-frame clones, and not every one. This sample has 23,000 or so clones, with roughly 80% found just once. The sequenced sample was peripheral blood. This sequence was found in a woman older than 75 with acute or convalescent COVID-19. The chain couples TRBV9 to TRBJ1-6; TRBD1 aligns across 7 bases. CDR3 in DNA: TGTGCCAGCAGCCCCCGGGACAGCGGGTGGGATTCACCCCTCCACTTT. Its translation is CASSPRDSGWDSPLHF.